This TCR beta chain was captured in a study of blood T cell repertoires in COVID-19. In the authors' methods: The authors estimated nucleated cell counts from reference gene primer amplification. Repertoires were generated with immunoSEQ multiplex PCR, while TCRdb's copy carries only in-frame clones and drops some. For V, J and clone size, that table is used; D and trimming come from the DNA. Here the sample spans 400,000 to 500,000 clones, over 75% being singletons. Recovery among Cohort 3 donors was established by two negative PCRs, clearance, or symptom resolution. The table lists this clone with a few counts. V lost 3 bases, J lost 3 bases, and 14 bases lay in between. This CDR3 has 15 amino acids. Germline V gene data show CDR1 as SGHTA and CDR2 as FQGNSA.

The chain carries TRBV7-2 and TRBJ1-1; tentative D call: TRBD1 (6 bases). The sample consisted of PBMCs or T cells enriched from blood (not recorded which). The clonotype originates from a woman aged 40-49 years who had recovered from COVID-19. The chain's CDR3 is CASSFPGGGYTEAFF. The DNA of the CDR3 is TGTGCCAGCAGCTTTCCCGGTGGGGGCTACACTGAAGCTTTCTTT.